This T cell receptor beta chain was sequenced during a study of cytomegalovirus exposure and HLA in healthy donors. About this clone itself: Other nucleotide sequences in the sample specify the same CDR3.

This CDR3 is built from 17 residues. V was cut by 4 bases and J by 0 bases, with 17 bases left in between. Per the germline V gene, CDR1 is MGHDK and CDR2 is SYGVNS. The primer mix had 60 Vbeta and 13 Jbeta primers. The data were produced by immunoSEQ multiplex PCR, yet TCRdb's version contains in-frame clones alone and is incomplete. The profile covers some 130,000 clones, with 74% appearing a single time and roughly 7.3% taken by the ten largest. Source material: PBMCs. The V gene is TRBV25-1, the J gene TRBJ2-3, with D possibly TRBD1 on 6 matching bases. This receptor was identified in a male donor in good health and CMV-seronegative. CDR3 sequence: CASSGIYRETSTDTQYF. The CDR3 DNA reads as TGTGCCAGCAGTGGGATCTACAGGGAGACTAGCACAGATACGCAGTATTTT.